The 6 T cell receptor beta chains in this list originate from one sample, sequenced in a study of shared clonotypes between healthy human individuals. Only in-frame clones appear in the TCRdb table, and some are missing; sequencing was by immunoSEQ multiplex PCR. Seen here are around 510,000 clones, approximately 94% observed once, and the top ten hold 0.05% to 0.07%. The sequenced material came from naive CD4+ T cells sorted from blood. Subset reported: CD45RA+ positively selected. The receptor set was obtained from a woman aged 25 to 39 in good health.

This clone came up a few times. Here the CDR3 DNA reads TGTGCCATCACCCGGGACAACTCCTACGAGCAGTACTTC. This translates into CAITRDNSYEQYF. V gene TRBV10-3 combines with J gene TRBJ2-7, with TRBD1 as a possible D gene (6 bases). There are 13 residues in the CDR3. Trimming pared 7 bases from V and 0 bases from J, leaving 10 bases between. Germline V lookup: CDR1 ENHRY, CDR2 SYGVKD.

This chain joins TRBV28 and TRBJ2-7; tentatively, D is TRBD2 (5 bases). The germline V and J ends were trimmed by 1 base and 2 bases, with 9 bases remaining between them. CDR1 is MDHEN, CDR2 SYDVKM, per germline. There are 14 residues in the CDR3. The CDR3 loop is CASSLYKRTYEQYF. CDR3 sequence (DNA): TGTGCCAGCAGTTTATACAAGCGGACCTACGAGCAGTACTTC.

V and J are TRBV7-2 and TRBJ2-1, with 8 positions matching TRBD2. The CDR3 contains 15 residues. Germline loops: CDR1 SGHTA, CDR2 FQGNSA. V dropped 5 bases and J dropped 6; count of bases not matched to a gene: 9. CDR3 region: CASSRRSGGPNEQFF. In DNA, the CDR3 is TGTGCCAGCAGCCGGAGGTCGGGAGGGCCCAATGAGCAGTTCTTC.

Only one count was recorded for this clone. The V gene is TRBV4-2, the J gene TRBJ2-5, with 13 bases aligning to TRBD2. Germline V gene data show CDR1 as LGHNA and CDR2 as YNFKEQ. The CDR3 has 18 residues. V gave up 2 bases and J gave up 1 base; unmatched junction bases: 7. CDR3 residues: CASSQSSGTSGTQETQYF. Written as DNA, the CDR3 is TGTGCCAGCAGCCAATCCTCCGGGACTAGCGGGACCCAAGAGACCCAGTACTTC.

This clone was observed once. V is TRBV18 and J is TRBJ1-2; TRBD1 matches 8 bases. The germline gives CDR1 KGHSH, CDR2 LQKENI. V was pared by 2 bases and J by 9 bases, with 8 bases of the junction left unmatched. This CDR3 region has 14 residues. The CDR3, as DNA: TGTGCCAGCTCACCAGGACAGGGCATCCTCAGCTACACCTTC. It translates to CASSPGQGILSYTF.

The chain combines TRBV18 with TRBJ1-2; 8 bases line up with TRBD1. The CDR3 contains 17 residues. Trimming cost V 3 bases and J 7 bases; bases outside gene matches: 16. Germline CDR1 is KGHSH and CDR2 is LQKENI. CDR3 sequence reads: CASSPFTGGRDGSGYTF. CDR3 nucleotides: TGTGCCAGCTCACCCTTTACAGGGGGGCGCGACGGATCTGGCTACACCTTC.